A selection of T cell receptor beta chains follows, all from one sample in a study of shared clonotypes between healthy human individuals. Method: immunoSEQ multiplex PCR; TCRdb's copy keeps in-frame clones and lacks some. Of millions of clones listed, about 93% were seen once; the top ten hold 1.5% to 2%. The material sequenced was naive CD8+ T cells from PBMCs. Receptors originate from a man between 18 and 29 years old in good health. Some clones in this sample may be carry-over from other donors' samples. Each CDR3 is given with its conserved first and last residue. A D gene is named only where the DNA matches it firmly. Size tells how often a clone was seen (once, few, many) or the class of an expanded clone, and some rows leave it out.

clone size	V gene	J gene	D gene	CDR3 protein	CDR3 DNA
.	TRBV28	TRBJ2-7	.	CASRGSGRYEQYF	TGTGCCAGCAGGGGCTCAGGGAGGTACGAGCAGTACTTC
.	TRBV9	TRBJ2-4	TRBD1	CASSAGQGNIQYF	TGTGCCAGCAGCGCCGGACAGGGGAACATTCAGTACTTC
.	TRBV2	TRBJ2-5	TRBD1	CASRAARDREIIETQYF	TGTGCCAGCAGGGCGGCCCGGGACAGGGAAATAATAGAGACCCAGTACTTC
.	TRBV7-9	TRBJ2-7	.	CASSLEVQIYEQYF	TGTGCCAGCAGCTTAGAGGTGCAGATCTACGAGCAGTACTTC
.	TRBV4-1	TRBJ2-1	.	CASSQAVAVSYNEQFF	TGCGCCAGCAGCCAAGCGGTGGCGGTATCCTACAATGAGCAGTTCTTC
.	TRBV25-1	TRBJ2-7	TRBD1	CASRLTGASSEQYF	TGTGCCAGCAGGTTGACAGGGGCGTCAAGCGAGCAGTACTTC
.	TRBV27	TRBJ1-1	.	CASSRTAGWNTEAFF	TGTGCCAGCAGTCGGACCGCTGGTTGGAACACTGAAGCTTTCTTT
.	TRBV5-6	TRBJ1-2	.	CASSLAPDRGYTF	TGTGCCAGCAGCTTGGCTCCGGACAGAGGGTACACCTTC
.	TRBV15	TRBJ2-1	TRBD2	CATSGLQAASGSVNEQFF	TGTGCCACCAGCGGACTACAGGCGGCTAGCGGGAGTGTCAATGAGCAGTTCTTC
.	TRBV27	TRBJ2-5	TRBD1	CASSFGTGGLETQYF	TGTGCCAGCAGTTTCGGGACAGGGGGCTTGGAGACCCAGTACTTC
.	TRBV7-9	TRBJ2-1	TRBD2	CASSLEARLREIDHEQFF	TGTGCCAGCAGCTTAGAAGCAAGATTGCGGGAGATTGACCATGAGCAGTTCTTC
.	TRBV11-2	TRBJ2-1	.	CASSLTQSSYNEQFF	TGTGCCAGCAGCTTAACCCAGAGCTCCTACAATGAGCAGTTCTTC
.	TRBV7-9	TRBJ2-5	.	CASSLARGSEQETQYF	TGTGCCAGCAGCTTAGCGCGGGGTAGCGAGCAAGAGACCCAGTACTTC
once	TRBV27	TRBJ1-2	TRBD1	CASSLYYRDRDGYTF	TGTGCCAGCAGTTTGTACTACCGGGACAGGGATGGCTACACCTTC
.	TRBV7-9	TRBJ1-4	TRBD1	CASSSGTGGEKLFF	TGTGCCAGCAGCTCCGGGACAGGGGGCGAAAAACTGTTTTTT
.	TRBV19	TRBJ1-1	.	CASTWGMGNTEAFF	TGTGCCAGTACTTGGGGGATGGGGAACACTGAAGCTTTCTTT
.	TRBV9	TRBJ1-4	.	CASSVLADEKLFF	TGTGCCAGCAGCGTCCTGGCAGATGAAAAACTGTTTTTT
once	TRBV9	TRBJ1-4	.	CASSPRYEGTREKLFF	TGTGCCAGCAGCCCCCGCTACGAGGGGACCCGAGAAAAACTGTTTTTT
.	TRBV7-3	TRBJ2-7	TRBD2	CASSLAAGGYEQYF	TGTGCCAGCAGCCTAGCGGCGGGGGGCTACGAGCAGTACTTC
.	TRBV7-2	TRBJ2-1	TRBD2	CASSAWGLAGGRGYNEQFF	TGTGCCAGCAGCGCTTGGGGACTAGCGGGAGGGAGGGGCTACAATGAGCAGTTCTTC
.	TRBV29-1	TRBJ1-2	.	CSVAEWAWGYGYTF	TGCAGCGTAGCTGAATGGGCCTGGGGCTATGGCTACACCTTC
once	TRBV9	TRBJ2-5	.	CASSVAVAETQYF	TGTGCCAGCAGCGTAGCGGTAGCGGAGACCCAGTACTTC
.	TRBV28	TRBJ1-2	.	CASRPDNPDGYGYTF	TGTGCCAGCAGACCCGACAACCCGGACGGCTATGGCTACACCTTC